Listed below are T cell receptor beta chains from one sample, sequenced in a study of post-analysis software for immune sequencing data. Each CDR3 protein gets one entry after TCRdb re-called the PCR reads with MiXCR. The sample lists approximately 250,000 distinct CDR3 sequences; 36% were seen once. The sequenced sample was blood. All receptors derive from a girl aged 10 to 17 with multiple sclerosis. CDR3s include the opening cysteine and the closing phenylalanine or tryptophan. Fields, in order: J gene, V gene, clone size, D gene, CDR3 DNA, CDR3 protein. D genes are given only for firm matches. Size values are once, few and many counts, or a class for expanded clones, and some rows have none.

>TRBJ2-3|TRBV20-1|-|-
TGCAGTGCTAGTACACGCAGGGTGGGAGATACGCAGTATTTT
CSASTRRVGDTQYF
>TRBJ2-1|TRBV5-5|-|-
TGTGCCAGCAGCTTCGGTCAGGGTGGCGGCAATGAGCAGTTCTTC
CASSFGQGGGNEQFF
>TRBJ2-2|TRBV7-9|few|-
TGTGCCAGCAGCCCTTTGGCCAACCTGAACACCGGGGAGCTGTTTTTT
CASSPLANLNTGELFF
>TRBJ2-1|TRBV5-1|-|-
TGCGCCAGCAGCTTGGAAGCGGTTGGGCAGTTCTTC
CASSLEAVGQFF
>TRBJ2-1|TRBV29-1|-|TRBD1
TGCAGCGCTGCCGATACCGGGACAGTGAGTTACAATGAGCAGTTCTTC
CSAADTGTVSYNEQFF
>TRBJ2-7|TRBV21-1|many|-
TGTGCCAGCTTGTGTGGGGGGCGCTGCGAGCAGTACTTC
CASLCGGRCEQYF
>TRBJ1-5|TRBV28|many|TRBD1
TGTGCCAGCAGTTTAGGAGGGGGCGGCAATCAGCCCCAGCATTTT
CASSLGGGGNQPQHF
>TRBJ2-3|TRBV7-9|many|-
TGTGCCAGCAGCTTAGGGACAGCTGGCACAGATACGCAGTATTTT
CASSLGTAGTDTQYF
>TRBJ2-2|TRBV11-3|-|TRBD1
TGTGTCAGCGGCTCGACAGGGGTCGGGGAGCTGTTTTTT
CVSGSTGVGELFF
>TRBJ1-1|TRBV6-6|many|-
TGTGCCAGCAGTAAGACAGGCGAAGCTTTCTTT
CASSKTGEAFF
>TRBJ1-2|TRBV7-9|many|-
TGTGCCAGCAGCTTAGCGCACGGGGCCCTTGGAAATAACTATGACTACACCTTC
CASSLAHGALGNNYDYTF
>TRBJ2-3|TRBV24-1|-|-
TGTGCCACCAGTCCGGGACTTCACACAGATACGCAGTATTTT
CATSPGLHTDTQYF
>TRBJ2-7|TRBV20-1|-|-
TGCAGTGCCCCGGGGGATCCCTACGAGCAGTACTTC
CSAPGDPYEQYF
>TRBJ2-7|TRBV30|-|TRBD1
TGTGCCTGGGGTACAGGGGGCTTGAACGAGCAGTACTTC
CAWGTGGLNEQYF
>TRBJ2-6|TRBV27|few|TRBD2
TGTGCCAGCGGACTGGGGGGGACTGGGGCCAACGTCCTGACTTTC
CASGLGGTGANVLTF
>TRBJ1-1|TRBV5-1|-|-
TGCGCCAGCAGCCCGGCAGGGCCCACTGAAGCTTTCTTT
CASSPAGPTEAFF
>TRBJ2-7|TRBV5-5|few|-
TGTGCCAGCAGCTCCAGGACGGCCTCCTACGAGCAGTACTTC
CASSSRTASYEQYF
>TRBJ1-2|TRBV6-6|many|-
TGTGCCAGCAGTTACTTGAGGAGTGCGAGGGACTATGGCTACACCTTC
CASSYLRSARDYGYTF
>TRBJ1-2|TRBV28|few|TRBD1
TGTGCCAGCAGTTTTGGGCAGGGGGTCTATGGCTACACCTTC
CASSFGQGVYGYTF
>TRBJ2-3|TRBV12-3/TRBV12-4|-|TRBD1
TGTGCCAGCAGCAGGGACAGGGGACGAGCGGATACGCAGTATTTT
CASSRDRGRADTQYF
>TRBJ2-2|TRBV7-2|-|TRBD1
TGTGCCAGCAGCTTAAGTGGGACAGGGGGCATCGGGGAGCTGTTTTTT
CASSLSGTGGIGELFF
>TRBJ1-2|TRBV4-1|once|TRBD1
TGCGCCAGCAGCCAGATTCGGGGACAGTCTAACTATGGCTACACCTTC
CASSQIRGQSNYGYTF
>TRBJ1-1|TRBV6-4|many|TRBD1
TGTGCCAGCAGTGACCGGGACAGCACTGAAGCTTTCTTT
CASSDRDSTEAFF
>TRBJ2-7|TRBV6-1|-|-
TGTGCCAGCAGGGGGGACCCAGCCTACGAGCAGTACTTC
CASRGDPAYEQYF
>TRBJ2-7|TRBV6-2/TRBV6-3|-|-
TGTGCCAGCCCAGGGCAGATACTCTACGAGCAGTACTTC
CASPGQILYEQYF
>TRBJ2-7|TRBV20-1|-|TRBD1
TGCAGTGCTGGGTTCCCGGGACAGGGGGCTTACGAGCAGTACTTC
CSAGFPGQGAYEQYF
>TRBJ2-7|TRBV6-2/TRBV6-3|many|TRBD2
TGTGCCAGCAGTCCTAGCGGGGACGAGCAGTACTTC
CASSPSGDEQYF
>TRBJ2-3|TRBV5-1|many|TRBD2
TGCGCCAGCAGCTCCGGAGCGGGGGGGACAGATACGCAGTATTTT
CASSSGAGGTDTQYF
>TRBJ2-1|TRBV11-2|-|-
TGTGCCAGCAGCTTCGGACGGCTCCTTCACAATGAGCAGTTCTTC
CASSFGRLLHNEQFF
>TRBJ2-1|TRBV7-2|many|TRBD2
TGTGCCAGCAGCCTGGGACTAGCTGGCATGAGGGAGCAGTTCTTC
CASSLGLAGMREQFF
>TRBJ2-3|TRBV20-1|-|TRBD2
TGCAGTGCTAGTGCGGCTAGCGGGAGGCAAGGTTCAGATACGCAGTATTTT
CSASAASGRQGSDTQYF
>TRBJ2-2|TRBV4-1|few|TRBD1
TGCGCCAGCAGCCACCCCCGTAGAGGACAGGGCGATAGCACCGGGGAGCTGTTTTTT
CASSHPRRGQGDSTGELFF
>TRBJ2-6|TRBV3-1|-|TRBD1
TGTGCCAGCACGACAGGGGTCGAGACCAACGTCCTGACTTTC
CASTTGVETNVLTF
>TRBJ2-3|TRBV12-3/TRBV12-4|-|-
TGTGCCAGCAGTCTAGGGGTGAATGCAGATACGCAGTATTTT
CASSLGVNADTQYF
>TRBJ1-4|TRBV6-4|-|-
TGTGCCAGCAGTGCCGGGGCGAGTGAAAAACTGTTTTTT
CASSAGASEKLFF
>TRBJ1-5|TRBV7-6|many|-
TGTGCCAGCAGCTTAGGGGAGCGTCAGCCCCAGCATTTT
CASSLGERQPQHF
>TRBJ1-2|TRBV15|few|-
TGTGCCACCAGCAGTGGTAGGGCAGCCTCGAGGGGCTACACCTTC
CATSSGRAASRGYTF
>TRBJ2-5|TRBV3-1|many|-
TGTGCCAGCAGCCAAGGACGTCCCACCTCTAGTCTCCAAGAGACCCAGTACTTC
CASSQGRPTSSLQETQYF
>TRBJ1-1|TRBV7-2|-|TRBD1
TGTGCCAGCAGCTTAAGGACCGGACAGGTGAACACTGAAGCTTTCTTT
CASSLRTGQVNTEAFF
>TRBJ2-3|TRBV28|-|TRBD2
TGTGCCAGCAGTTTAACCGGACTAGCGGAACCGTATTTT
CASSLTGLAEPYF
>TRBJ2-2|TRBV5-1|few|-
TGCGCCAGCAGCTCGGCCGGGACCGGGGAGCTGTTTTTT
CASSSAGTGELFF
>TRBJ1-2|TRBV4-1|few|-
TGCGCCAGCAGCCAAGATTTCCCGGGGAATCGCGGCTACACCTTC
CASSQDFPGNRGYTF
>TRBJ2-6|TRBV27|-|-
TGTGCCAGCAGGTTCCTAGGGGGGACCAACGTCCTGACTTTC
CASRFLGGTNVLTF
>TRBJ1-1|TRBV5-5|-|-
TGTGCCAGCAGCCTCCCGACAGGGAACACTGAAGCTTTCTTT
CASSLPTGNTEAFF
>TRBJ2-7|TRBV29-1|-|-
TGCAGCGTGACCCAGCTCAGGGAGGCAAACGAGCAGTACTTC
CSVTQLREANEQYF
>TRBJ2-1|TRBV5-1|few|-
TGCGCCAGCAGCTTCTCAGGCGGTGCCTCCCACAATGAGCAGTTCTTC
CASSFSGGASHNEQFF
>TRBJ2-1|TRBV20-1|many|TRBD2
TGCAGTGCTAGGGCTGATCCGGGACTAGCGGGAGCAATGCAGTTCTTC
CSARADPGLAGAMQFF
>TRBJ2-3|TRBV13|-|-
TGTGCCAGCAGCTTAGACGGGGGAGAGGGAGATACGCAGTATTTT
CASSLDGGEGDTQYF
>TRBJ2-4|TRBV20-1|many|TRBD2
TGCAGTGCTAGAGATCCTCTCGGACTAGCGCTTGGGACCAAAAACATTCAGTACTTC
CSARDPLGLALGTKNIQYF